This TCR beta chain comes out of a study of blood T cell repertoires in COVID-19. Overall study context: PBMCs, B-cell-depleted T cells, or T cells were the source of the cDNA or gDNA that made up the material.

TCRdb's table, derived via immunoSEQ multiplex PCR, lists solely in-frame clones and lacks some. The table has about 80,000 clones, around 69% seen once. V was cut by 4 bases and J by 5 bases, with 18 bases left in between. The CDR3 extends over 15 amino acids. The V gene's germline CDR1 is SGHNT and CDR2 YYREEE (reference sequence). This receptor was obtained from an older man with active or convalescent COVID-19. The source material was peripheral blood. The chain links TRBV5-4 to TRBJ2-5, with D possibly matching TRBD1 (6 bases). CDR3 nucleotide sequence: TGTGCCAGCAGCCTACGGACAGCCTCTCGGGAGACCCAGTACTTC. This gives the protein CASSLRTASRETQYF.